The sample holds one count of the clone carrying this T cell receptor beta chain. The data derive from a study of OX40 agonist ivuxolimab in advanced cancers. Blood was sampled at baseline, cycle 4 day 1, and cycle 7 day 1. Assay: immunoSEQ multiplex PCR; the TCRdb copy retains only in-frame clones and omits some. The table shows tens of thousands of clones, with 85% to 90% occurring only once. V lost 3 bases to trimming and J lost 4 bases, with 15 bases between them. This CDR3 region has 15 residues. Germline V gene data show CDR1 as KGHSH and CDR2 as LQKENI. The source material was CD4+ or CD8+ T cells sorted from blood, sampled in a trial of the OX40 agonist ivuxolimab. The sequence was collected from an adult with an advanced solid tumor such as melanoma, head and neck, liver or kidney cancer. The V and J genes are TRBV18 and TRBJ1-1, with D possibly being TRBD1 (5 bases). The DNA of the CDR3 is TGTGCCAGCTCACCGGGCCGGGGGGGAGGCACTGAAGCTTTCTTT. Translating gives CASSPGRGGGTEAFF.